The source of this TCR beta chain is a study of CD8 T cells in Susac syndrome. In blood CD8+ and CD4+ T cells, TCR beta underwent sequencing. TEMRA cells were FACS-enriched, with CD8+ and CD4+ T cells isolated negatively. With random hexamers, reverse transcription was performed on roughly 0.5 to 1 ug of RNA. An immunoSEQ multiplex PCR amplified TCR beta CDR3 over 54 Vbeta and 13 Jbeta. TCRdb re-analysed the immunoSEQ multiplex PCR reads in MiXCR, keeping a single row per CDR3 protein. The repertoire holds around 150,000 distinct CDR3 sequences, with over 90% as singletons. Sequenced sample: CD8+ T cells from PBMCs. The source of this sequence is a human donor with Susac syndrome.

The CDR3 sequence: CASSLYSEQFF. CDR3 DNA: TGTGCCAGCAGTTTATACTCTGAGCAGTTCTTC. This chain uses TRBV6-2 or TRBV6-3 with TRBJ2-1; D gene ambiguous. The CDR3 length is 11 residues. CDR1 is MNHEY, CDR2 SVGEGT, per germline. Between the trimmed V and J ends, which lost 4 bases and 9 bases, there was a span of 7 bases.